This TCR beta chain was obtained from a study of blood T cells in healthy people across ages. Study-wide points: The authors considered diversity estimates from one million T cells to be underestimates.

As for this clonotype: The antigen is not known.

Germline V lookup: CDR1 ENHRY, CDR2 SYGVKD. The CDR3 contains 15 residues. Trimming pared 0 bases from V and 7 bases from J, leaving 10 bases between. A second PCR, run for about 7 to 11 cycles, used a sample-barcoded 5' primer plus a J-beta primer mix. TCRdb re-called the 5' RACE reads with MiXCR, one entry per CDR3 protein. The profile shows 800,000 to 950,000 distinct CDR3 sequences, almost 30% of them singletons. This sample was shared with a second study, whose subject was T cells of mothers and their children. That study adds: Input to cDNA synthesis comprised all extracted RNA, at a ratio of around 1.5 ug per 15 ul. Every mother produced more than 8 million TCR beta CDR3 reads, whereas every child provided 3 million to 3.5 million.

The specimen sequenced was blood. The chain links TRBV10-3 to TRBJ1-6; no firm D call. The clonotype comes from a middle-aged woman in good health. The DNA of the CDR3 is TGTGCCATCAGTGAGTCGGTCGCGGTGAATTCACCCCTCCACTTT. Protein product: CAISESVAVNSPLHF.